The 5 T cell receptor beta chains in this list originate from one sample, sequenced in a study of blood T cell repertoires in COVID-19. Assay used: immunoSEQ multiplex PCR; TCRdb lists only in-frame clones, some missing. The table lists just under 350,000 clones, 65% to 85% of them singletons, with 2.5% to 3.5% in the top ten. Sequencing used peripheral blood. The receptor source for this set is a man younger than 45 with active or convalescent COVID-19.

This chain uses TRBV5-1 with TRBJ1-6, with D possibly matching TRBD1 (5 bases). V was clipped by 3 bases and J by 6 bases, with 22 bases between them. This CDR3 is 18 amino acids long. CDR1 is SGHRS and CDR2 is YFSETQ in the germline V gene. As DNA, the CDR3 is TGCGCCAGCAGCTGGGGGGACCCTCAAAGCCCTTTTAATTCACCCCTCCACTTT. Translation gives CASSWGDPQSPFNSPLHF.

The CDR3 DNA sequence: TGTGCCAGCAGCTCCCTACTAGCAGACAATGAGCAGTTCTTC. It codes for CASSSLLADNEQFF. The chain recombines TRBV7-2 with TRBJ2-1, with D possibly being TRBD2 (6 bases). The V and J ends lost 4 bases and 5 bases respectively, with 12 bases between them. CDR3 length: 14 amino acids. Germline CDR1 and CDR2: SGHTA and FQGNSA.

V gene TRBV28 combines with J gene TRBJ1-2; a weak D match, TRBD1 (6 bases). The V and J ends lost 6 bases and 6 bases respectively, with 14 bases between them. The CDR3 is made up of 13 amino acids. Germline CDR1 MDHEN, CDR2 SYDVKM. Here the CDR3 reads CASSLQGRDGYTF. For the CDR3, the DNA is TGTGCCAGCAGCCTACAGGGAAGGGATGGCTACACCTTC.

V is TRBV28 and J is TRBJ2-7, with D unclear. Germline V CDR1 and CDR2: MDHEN, SYDVKM. With 4 bases removed from V and 2 bases from J, the gap between germline ends came to 12 bases. CDR3 length: 14 amino acids. The CDR3 nucleotides read TGTGCCAGCAGTTCCCTGCGAGTCACCTACGAGCAGTACTTC. It translates to CASSSLRVTYEQYF.

In this sample, this clone turned up a few times. The chain is built from TRBV11-2 and TRBJ1-5, with D perhaps matching TRBD1 (5 bases). The length of the CDR3 is 17 residues. V was cut by 5 bases and J by 3 bases, with 20 bases left in between. Germline V gene sequence: CDR1 SGHAT, CDR2 FQNNGV. CDR3 sequence reads: CASSRTTLRGHNQPQHF. In nucleotides, the CDR3 is TGTGCCAGCAGCCGAACCACCCTAAGGGGTCACAATCAGCCCCAGCATTTT.